The clone carrying this TCR beta chain was recorded a few times. Its antigen remains unidentified. This entry comes from a study of shared clonotypes between healthy human individuals. General study findings and limits: Memory subsets had estimated richness that was generally smaller than that of naive subsets.

Clones were read by immunoSEQ multiplex PCR, and TCRdb kept only the in-frame ones, dropping some. The top ten clones hold 0.35% to 0.5% of a sample with approximately 2.1 million clones, over 85% of them seen once. Deletions cut 5 bases from V and 2 bases from J, with 13 bases between. Germline V CDR1 and CDR2: MDHEN, SYDVKM. This CDR3 spans 15 amino acids. The TCR comes from a man in his late teens or twenties in good health. Some clones in this sample may be carry-over from other donors' samples. The rearrangement uses TRBV28 and TRBJ1-5; D is unclear. The sequenced material came from naive CD4+ T cells from PBMCs. Specified subset: CD45RA+ positively selected. CDR3 DNA sequence: TGTGCCAGCAGTCCCTCGGCCCGGGGCAATCAGCCCCAGCATTTT. Translated: CASSPSARGNQPQHF.